The 7 T cell receptor beta chains below all came from one sample that was sequenced in a study of monozygotic twins with inflammatory bowel disease. Reprocessing the 5' RACE reads, TCRdb reports a single entry for every CDR3 protein and omits DNA. Recorded for this sample: more than 350,000 distinct CDR3 sequences. The sample comprised blood. The source of these receptors is a human donor with ulcerative colitis or Crohn's disease, or a healthy co-twin of an affected twin (not recorded which).

This sequence joins TRBV29-1 and TRBJ1-1. Germline V CDR1 and CDR2: SQVTM, ANQGSEA. The CDR3 spans 19 residues. The CDR3 reads CSVEEALRSDSGVNTEAFF.

The CDR3 is CAISESAETGNEKLFF. The chain carries TRBV10-3 and TRBJ1-4. Germline V gives CDR1 ENHRY, CDR2 SYGVKD. The CDR3 consists of 16 residues.

The chain recombines TRBV5-8 with TRBJ1-3. Germline CDR1 reads SGHTS; CDR2 reads YDEGEE. This CDR3 is built from 14 residues. The CDR3 loop reads CASSIGTSGDTIYF.

The J gene is TRBJ2-1, the V gene TRBV5-6; the TCRdb call, TRBD1, lacks DNA for checking. This CDR3 spans 15 amino acids. Per germline, CDR1 SGHDT and CDR2 YYEEEE. The CDR3 sequence: CASSIGAVPYNEQFF.

The J gene is TRBJ2-3, the V gene TRBV5-1. The CDR3 length is 14 residues. Germline V gene data show CDR1 as SGHRS and CDR2 as YFSETQ. CDR3 loop: CASSQDVRTDTQYF.

This chain connects TRBV24-1 to TRBJ2-3. Germline V gene data show CDR1 as KGHDR and CDR2 as SFDVKD. The CDR3 consists of 13 residues. The CDR3 reads CATSDIRSDTQYF.

The chain carries TRBV6-1 and TRBJ1-4; TCRdb picks TRBD1, but there is no DNA to check that call. CDR1 MNHNS and CDR2 SASEGT come from the germline V gene. This CDR3 comprises 15 residues. The CDR3 spells CASIPSGQGIEKLFF.